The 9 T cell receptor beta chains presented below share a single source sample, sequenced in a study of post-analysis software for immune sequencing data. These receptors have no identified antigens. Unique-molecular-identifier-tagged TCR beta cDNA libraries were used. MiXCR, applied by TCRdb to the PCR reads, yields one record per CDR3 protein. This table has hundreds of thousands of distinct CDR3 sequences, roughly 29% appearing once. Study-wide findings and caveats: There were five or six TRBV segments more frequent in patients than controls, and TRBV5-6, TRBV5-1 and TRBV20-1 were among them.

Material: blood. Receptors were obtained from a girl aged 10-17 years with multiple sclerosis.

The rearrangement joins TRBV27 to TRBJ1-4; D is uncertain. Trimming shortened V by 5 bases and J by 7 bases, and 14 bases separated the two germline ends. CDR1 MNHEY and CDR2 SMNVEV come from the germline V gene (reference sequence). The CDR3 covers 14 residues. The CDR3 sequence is CASSPTAQREKLFF. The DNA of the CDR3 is TGTGCCAGCAGTCCAACGGCACAGCGTGAAAAACTGTTTTTT.

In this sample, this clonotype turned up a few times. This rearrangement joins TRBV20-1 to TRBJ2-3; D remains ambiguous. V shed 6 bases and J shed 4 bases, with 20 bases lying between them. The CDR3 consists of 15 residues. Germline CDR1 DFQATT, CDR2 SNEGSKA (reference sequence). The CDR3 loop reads CSARIGVNHPDTQYF. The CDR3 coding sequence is TGCAGTGCGAGGATAGGAGTTAACCACCCAGATACGCAGTATTTT.

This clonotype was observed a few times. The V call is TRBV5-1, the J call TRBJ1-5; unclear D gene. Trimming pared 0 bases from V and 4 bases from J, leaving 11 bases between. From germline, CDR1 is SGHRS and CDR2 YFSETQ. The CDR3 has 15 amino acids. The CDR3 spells CASSLEGVRNQPQHF. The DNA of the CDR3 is TGCGCCAGCAGCTTGGAGGGAGTGCGAAATCAGCCCCAGCATTTT. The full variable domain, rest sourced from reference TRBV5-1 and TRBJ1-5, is KAGVTQTPRYLIKTRGQQVTLSCSPISGHRSVSWYQQTPGQGLQFLFEYFSETQRNKGNFPGRFSGRQFSNSRSEMNVSTLELGDSALYLCASSLEGVRNQPQHFGDGTRLSIL.

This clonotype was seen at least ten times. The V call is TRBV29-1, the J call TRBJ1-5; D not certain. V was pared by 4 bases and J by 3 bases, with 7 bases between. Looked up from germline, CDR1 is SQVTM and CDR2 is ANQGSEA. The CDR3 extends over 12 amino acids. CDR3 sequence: CSVAESNQPQHF. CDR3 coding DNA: TGCAGCGTTGCGGAATCCAATCAGCCCCAGCATTTT. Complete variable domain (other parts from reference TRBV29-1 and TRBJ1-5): SAVISQKPSRDICQRGTSLTIQCQVDSQVTMMFWYRQQPGQSLTLIATANQGSEATYESGFVIDKFPISRPNLTFSTLTVSNMSPEDSSIYLCSVAESNQPQHFGDGTRLSIL.

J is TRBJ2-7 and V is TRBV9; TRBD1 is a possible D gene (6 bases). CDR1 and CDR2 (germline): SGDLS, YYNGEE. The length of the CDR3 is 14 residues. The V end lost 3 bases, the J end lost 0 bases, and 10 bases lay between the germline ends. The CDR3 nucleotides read TGTGCCAGCAGCGCACGACAGGTCTCCTACGAGCAGTACTTC. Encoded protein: CASSARQVSYEQYF. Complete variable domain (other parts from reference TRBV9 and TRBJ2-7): DSGVTQTPKHLITATGQRVTLRCSPRSGDLSVYWYQQSLDQGLQFLIQYYNGEERAKGNILERFSAQQFPDLHSELNLSSLELGDSALYFCASSARQVSYEQYFGPGTRLTVT.

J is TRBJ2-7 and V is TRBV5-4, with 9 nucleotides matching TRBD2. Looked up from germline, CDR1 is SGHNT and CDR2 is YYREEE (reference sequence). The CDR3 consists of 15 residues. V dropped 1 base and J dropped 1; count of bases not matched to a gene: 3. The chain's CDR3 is CASSLQLAGSYEQYF. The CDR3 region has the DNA TGTGCCAGCAGCTTGCAACTAGCGGGTTCCTACGAGCAGTACTTC.

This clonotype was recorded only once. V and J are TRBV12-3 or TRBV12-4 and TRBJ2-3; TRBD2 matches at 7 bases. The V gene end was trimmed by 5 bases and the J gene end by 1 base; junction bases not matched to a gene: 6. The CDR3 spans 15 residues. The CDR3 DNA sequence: TGTGCCAGCAGTCGGGACTACGAGGGCACAGATACGCAGTATTTT. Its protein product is CASSRDYEGTDTQYF.

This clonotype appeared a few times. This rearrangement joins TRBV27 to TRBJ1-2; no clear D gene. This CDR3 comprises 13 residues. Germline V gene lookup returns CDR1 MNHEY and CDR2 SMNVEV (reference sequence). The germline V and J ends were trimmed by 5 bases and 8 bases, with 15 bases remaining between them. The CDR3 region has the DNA TGTGCCAGCAGTCGGAACTCAGGCGGGGGCTACACCTTC. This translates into CASSRNSGGGYTF.

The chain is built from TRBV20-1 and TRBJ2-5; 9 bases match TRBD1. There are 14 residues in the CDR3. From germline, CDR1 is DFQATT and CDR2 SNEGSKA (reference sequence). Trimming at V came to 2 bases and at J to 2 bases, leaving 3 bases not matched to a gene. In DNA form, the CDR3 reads TGCAGTGCTAGATGGGACAGGGATCAAGAGACCCAGTACTTC. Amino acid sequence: CSARWDRDQETQYF.